The T cell receptor beta chain described here comes from a study of long-term antiretroviral therapy in people with HIV. General study findings and limits: From about 2003 to 2017, blood was obtained, possibly while participants received older ART regimens.

Points on this clone: Its antigen is not known.

The V segment lost 6 bases and the J segment 8 bases; nucleotides outside the gene matches: 7. The CDR3 has 14 residues. Germline V CDR1 and CDR2: LNHDA, SQIVND (reference sequence). Runs used v3.0 of the immunoSEQ assay and were done at survey level. Generated by immunoSEQ multiplex PCR, the TCRdb table keeps only in-frame clones and is missing some. The table records fewer than 25,000 clones, approximately 90% of them present only once. The J gene is TRBJ2-1, the V gene TRBV19; 10 bases line up with TRBD1. The starting material was unsorted PBMCs, obtained 1.8 years before starting antiretroviral therapy. The receptor comes from a woman under 40 with HIV. The DNA for the CDR3 is TGTGCCAGTAGCCTATGGACAGGGGGGGATGAGCAGTTCTTC. Amino acid sequence: CASSLWTGGDEQFF.